Listed below are T cell receptor beta chains from one sample, sequenced in a study of cytomegalovirus exposure and HLA in healthy donors. Clones were sequenced by immunoSEQ multiplex PCR, and TCRdb holds only the in-frame ones, with some missing. The sample lists under 200,000 clones, more than 60% occurring once. Source material: PBMCs. Every receptor here comes from a woman between 40 and 55 years old in good health and CMV-seropositive. Both conserved end residues are part of each CDR3. D genes are given only for firm matches. Size values are once, few and many counts, or a class for expanded clones, and some rows have none.

j_call	v_call	clone_size	d_call	cdr3_nt	cdr3_aa
TRBJ2-7	TRBV19	few	NA	TGTGCCAGTAGTGCCGAGTACGAGCAGTACTTC	CASSAEYEQYF
TRBJ1-1	TRBV14	NA	NA	TGTGCCAGCAGCCAAGATTTAGGAGTCATGAACACTGAAGCTTTCTTT	CASSQDLGVMNTEAFF
TRBJ2-1	TRBV27	once	NA	TGTGCCAGCAGTCTCGCGGCCATGCCCTACAATGAGCAGTTCTTC	CASSLAAMPYNEQFF
TRBJ2-7	TRBV9	NA	TRBD2	TGTGCCAGCAGCGCGTCAAGACTAGCGGGACACGACGAGCAGTACTTC	CASSASRLAGHDEQYF
TRBJ2-1	TRBV5-4	NA	NA	TGTGCCAGCAGCTCTGGAGGGTTATTCTCCAGTACCCACAATGAGCAGTTCTTC	CASSSGGLFSSTHNEQFF
TRBJ2-2	TRBV7-3	NA	TRBD2	TGTGCCAGCAGCCAACTAGCGGGAGACACCGGGGAGCTGTTTTTT	CASSQLAGDTGELFF
TRBJ2-7	TRBV27	NA	TRBD1	TGTGCCAGCAGTATCTACAGGGGTTACTACGAGCAGTACTTC	CASSIYRGYYEQYF
TRBJ2-7	TRBV7-9	NA	TRBD2	TGTGCCAGCAGCTTCGAGAGCGGGAGAATTTACGAGCAGTACTTC	CASSFESGRIYEQYF
TRBJ1-2	TRBV6-5	few	NA	TGTGCCAGCAGTTATGGTTGGGGGCGCGGTGGCTACACCTTC	CASSYGWGRGGYTF
TRBJ2-7	TRBV27	NA	NA	TGTGCCAGCAGTCTATCCCGGGTCGCCTACGAGCAGTACTTC	CASSLSRVAYEQYF
TRBJ2-1	TRBV2	once	TRBD2	TGTGCCAGCGTGCTCAGCGGGAGCTACAATGAGCAGTTCTTC	CASVLSGSYNEQFF
TRBJ1-5	TRBV6-1	NA	TRBD1	TGTGCCAGCAGTATGACAGGGGTCCGCAATCAGCCCCAGCATTTT	CASSMTGVRNQPQHF
TRBJ2-5	TRBV4-1	NA	TRBD1	TGCGCCAGCAGCCTTCGGACAGGGCGAGAGACCCAGTACTTC	CASSLRTGRETQYF
TRBJ2-1	TRBV27	NA	TRBD2	TGTGCCAGCAGTATTTATAGCGGGAGATTCGATGAGCAGTTCTTC	CASSIYSGRFDEQFF
TRBJ2-2	TRBV2	few	TRBD2	TGTGCCAGCAGTGAAACCCTAGCGGGAGCCGCCGGGGAGCTGTTTTTT	CASSETLAGAAGELFF
TRBJ2-7	TRBV27	NA	TRBD2	TGTGCCAGCAGTTTATTATCCGGCCTAGCGGGTGGTTACGAGCAGTACTTC	CASSLLSGLAGGYEQYF
TRBJ2-7	TRBV10-2	NA	TRBD2	TGCGCCAGCAGCAGGGGACTAGCCTACGAGCAGTACTTC	CASSRGLAYEQYF
TRBJ2-2	TRBV5-1	few	TRBD2	TGCGCCAGCAGCTCCGGACTAGCGGGGAGGAACACCGGGGAGCTGTTTTTT	CASSSGLAGRNTGELFF